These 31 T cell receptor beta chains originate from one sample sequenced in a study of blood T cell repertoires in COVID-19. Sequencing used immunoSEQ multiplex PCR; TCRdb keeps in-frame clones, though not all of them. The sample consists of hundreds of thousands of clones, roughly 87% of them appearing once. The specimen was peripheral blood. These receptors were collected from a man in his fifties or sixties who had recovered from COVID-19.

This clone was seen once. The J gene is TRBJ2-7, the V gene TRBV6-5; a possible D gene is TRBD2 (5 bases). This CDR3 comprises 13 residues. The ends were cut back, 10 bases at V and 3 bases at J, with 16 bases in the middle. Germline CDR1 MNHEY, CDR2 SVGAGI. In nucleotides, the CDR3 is TGTGCCACCACCCCCCTCGAGGGCTACGAGCAGTACTTC. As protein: CATTPLEGYEQYF.

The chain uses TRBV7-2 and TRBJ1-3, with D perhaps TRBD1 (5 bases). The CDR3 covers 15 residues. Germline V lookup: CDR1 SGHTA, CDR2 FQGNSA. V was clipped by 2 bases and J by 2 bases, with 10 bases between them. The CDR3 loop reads CASSLYQGPGNTIYF. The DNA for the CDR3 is TGTGCCAGCAGCTTATATCAGGGCCCTGGAAACACCATATATTTT.

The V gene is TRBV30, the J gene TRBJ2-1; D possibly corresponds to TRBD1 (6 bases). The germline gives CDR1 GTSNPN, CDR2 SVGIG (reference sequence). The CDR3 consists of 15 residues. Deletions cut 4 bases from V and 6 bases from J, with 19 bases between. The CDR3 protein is CAWNSPQGMSNEQFF. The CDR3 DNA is TGTGCCTGGAACTCCCCCCAGGGGATGTCCAATGAGCAGTTCTTC.

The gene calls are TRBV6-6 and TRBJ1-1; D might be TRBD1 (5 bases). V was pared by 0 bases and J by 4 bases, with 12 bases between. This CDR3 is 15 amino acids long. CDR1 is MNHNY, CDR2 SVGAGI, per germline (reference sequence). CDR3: CASSYSVRVGTEAFF. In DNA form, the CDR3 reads TGTGCCAGCAGTTACTCTGTCAGGGTCGGCACTGAAGCTTTCTTT.

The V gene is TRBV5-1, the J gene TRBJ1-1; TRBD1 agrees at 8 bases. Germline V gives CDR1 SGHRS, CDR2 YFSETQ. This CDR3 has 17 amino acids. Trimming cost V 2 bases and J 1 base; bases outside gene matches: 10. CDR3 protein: CASSLLQYRGENTEAFF. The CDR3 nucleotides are TGCGCCAGCAGCTTATTACAATACAGGGGGGAGAACACTGAAGCTTTCTTT.

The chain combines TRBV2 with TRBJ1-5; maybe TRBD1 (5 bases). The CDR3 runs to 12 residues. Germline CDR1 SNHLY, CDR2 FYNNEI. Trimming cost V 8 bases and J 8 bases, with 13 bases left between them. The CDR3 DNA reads TGTGCCAGCGGGGGGGGTAGGGAGCCCCAGCATTTT. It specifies CASGGGREPQHF. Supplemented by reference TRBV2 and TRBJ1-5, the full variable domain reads EPEVTQTPSHQVTQMGQEVILRCVPISNHLYFYWYRQILGQKVEFLVSFYNNEISEKSEIFDDQFSVERPDGSNFTLKIRSTKLEDSAMYFCASGGGREPQHFGDGTRLSIL.

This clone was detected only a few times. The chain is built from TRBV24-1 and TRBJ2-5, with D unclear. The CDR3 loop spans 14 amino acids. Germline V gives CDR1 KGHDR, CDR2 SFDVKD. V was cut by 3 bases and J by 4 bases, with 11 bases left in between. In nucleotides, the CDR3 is TGTGCCACCAGTGATCCCTCGGGTTTAGAGACCCAGTACTTC. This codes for CATSDPSGLETQYF.

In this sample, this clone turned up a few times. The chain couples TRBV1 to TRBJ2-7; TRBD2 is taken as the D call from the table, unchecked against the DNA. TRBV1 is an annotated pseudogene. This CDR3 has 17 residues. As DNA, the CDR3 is TGCACCAGCAGCCAAGATGGGGGGACTAGCGGGGATCGGGAGCAGTACTTC. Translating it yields CTSSQDGGTSGDREQYF.

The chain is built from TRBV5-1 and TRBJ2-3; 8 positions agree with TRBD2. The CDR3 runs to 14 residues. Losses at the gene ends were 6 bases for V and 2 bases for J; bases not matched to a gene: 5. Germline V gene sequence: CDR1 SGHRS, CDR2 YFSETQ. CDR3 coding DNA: TGCGCCAGCAACCTACTAGCGGACACAGATACGCAGTATTTT. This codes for CASNLLADTDTQYF.

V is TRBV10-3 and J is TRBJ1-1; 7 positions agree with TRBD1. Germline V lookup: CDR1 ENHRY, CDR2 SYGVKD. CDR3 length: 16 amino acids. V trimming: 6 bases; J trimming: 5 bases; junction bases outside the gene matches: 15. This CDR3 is CAIRASDRAPGTEAFF. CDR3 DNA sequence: TGTGCCATCAGAGCATCCGACAGGGCTCCCGGAACTGAAGCTTTCTTT.

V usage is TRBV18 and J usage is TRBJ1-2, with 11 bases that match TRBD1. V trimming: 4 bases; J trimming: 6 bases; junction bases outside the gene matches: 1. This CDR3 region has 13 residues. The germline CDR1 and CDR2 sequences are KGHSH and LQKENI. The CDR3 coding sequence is TGTGCCAGCTCACTGGGACAGGGGGATGGCTACACCTTC. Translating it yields CASSLGQGDGYTF.

DNA of the CDR3: TGTGCCAGCAGCTTAGTGGGCGCCTACGAGCAGTACTTC. This translates into CASSLVGAYEQYF. This chain joins TRBV7-9 and TRBJ2-7; no clear D. From germline, CDR1 is SEHNR and CDR2 FQNEAQ (reference sequence). The CDR3 consists of 13 residues. V was trimmed by 1 base and J by 2 bases, leaving 6 bases between them.

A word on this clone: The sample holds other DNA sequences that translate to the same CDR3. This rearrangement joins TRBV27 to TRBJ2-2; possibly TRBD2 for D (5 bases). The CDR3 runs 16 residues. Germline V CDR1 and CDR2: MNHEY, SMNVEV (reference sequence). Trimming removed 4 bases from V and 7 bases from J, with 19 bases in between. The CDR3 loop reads CASSSSRGWPGGELFF. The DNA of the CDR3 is TGTGCCAGCAGTTCAAGTCGGGGATGGCCCGGCGGGGAGCTGTTTTTT.

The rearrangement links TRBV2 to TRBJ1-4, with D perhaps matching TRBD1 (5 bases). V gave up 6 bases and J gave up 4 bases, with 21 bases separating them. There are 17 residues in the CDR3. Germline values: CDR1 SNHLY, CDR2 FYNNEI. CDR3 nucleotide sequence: TGTGCCAGCAGGACCTACCGGGGGAAAGAGCGTAATGAAAAACTGTTTTTT. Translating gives CASRTYRGKERNEKLFF.

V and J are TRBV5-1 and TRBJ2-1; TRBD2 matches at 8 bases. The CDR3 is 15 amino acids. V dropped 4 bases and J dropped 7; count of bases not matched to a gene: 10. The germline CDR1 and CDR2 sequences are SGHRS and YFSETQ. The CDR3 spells CASSTDGGGWNEQFF. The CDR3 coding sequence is TGCGCCAGCAGCACGGACGGCGGGGGGTGGAATGAGCAGTTCTTC.

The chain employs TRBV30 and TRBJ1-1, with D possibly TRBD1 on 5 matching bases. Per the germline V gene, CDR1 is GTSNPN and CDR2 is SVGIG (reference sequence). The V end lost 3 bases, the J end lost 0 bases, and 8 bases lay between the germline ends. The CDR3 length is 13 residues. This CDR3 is CAWSRQLNTEAFF. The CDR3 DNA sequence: TGTGCCTGGAGCAGACAGTTGAACACTGAAGCTTTCTTT.

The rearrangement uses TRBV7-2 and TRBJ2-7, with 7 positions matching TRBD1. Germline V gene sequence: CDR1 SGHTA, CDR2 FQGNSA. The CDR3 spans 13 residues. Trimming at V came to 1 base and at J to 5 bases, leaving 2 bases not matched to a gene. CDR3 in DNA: TGTGCCAGCAGCTTAGACAGGGGCGACGAGCAGTACTTC. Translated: CASSLDRGDEQYF.

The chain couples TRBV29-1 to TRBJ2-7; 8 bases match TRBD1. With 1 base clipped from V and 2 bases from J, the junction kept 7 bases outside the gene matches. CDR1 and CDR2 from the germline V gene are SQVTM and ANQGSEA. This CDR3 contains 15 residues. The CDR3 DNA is TGCAGCGTTGAAGGGACAGGGACCTCTGCCTACGAGCAGTACTTC. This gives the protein CSVEGTGTSAYEQYF.

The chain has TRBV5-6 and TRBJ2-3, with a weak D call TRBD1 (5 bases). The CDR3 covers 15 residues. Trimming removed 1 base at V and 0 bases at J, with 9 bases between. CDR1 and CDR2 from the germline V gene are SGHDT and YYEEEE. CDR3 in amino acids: CASSLRRGSTDTQYF. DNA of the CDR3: TGTGCCAGCAGCTTGCGAAGGGGTAGCACAGATACGCAGTATTTT.

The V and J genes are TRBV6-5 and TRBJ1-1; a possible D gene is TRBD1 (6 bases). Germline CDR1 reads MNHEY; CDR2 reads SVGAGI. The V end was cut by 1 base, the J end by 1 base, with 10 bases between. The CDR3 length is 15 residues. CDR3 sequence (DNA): TGTGCCAGCAGTTACTTGCGACAGGCGAACACTGAAGCTTTCTTT. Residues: CASSYLRQANTEAFF.

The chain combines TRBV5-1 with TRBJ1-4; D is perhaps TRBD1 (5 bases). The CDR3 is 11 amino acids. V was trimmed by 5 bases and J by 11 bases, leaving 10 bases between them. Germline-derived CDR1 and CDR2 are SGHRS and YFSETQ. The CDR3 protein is CASSGGEKLFF. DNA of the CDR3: TGCGCCAGCAGTGGGGGGGAGAAACTGTTTTTT. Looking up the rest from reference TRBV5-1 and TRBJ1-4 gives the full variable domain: KAGVTQTPRYLIKTRGQQVTLSCSPISGHRSVSWYQQTPGQGLQFLFEYFSETQRNKGNFPGRFSGRQFSNSRSEMNVSTLELGDSALYLCASSGGEKLFFGSGTQLSVL.

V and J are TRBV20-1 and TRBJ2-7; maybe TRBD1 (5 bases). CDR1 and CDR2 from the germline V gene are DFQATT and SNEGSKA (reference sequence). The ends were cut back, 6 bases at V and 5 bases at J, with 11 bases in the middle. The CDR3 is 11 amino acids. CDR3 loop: CSAQSRDEQYF. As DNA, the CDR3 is TGCAGTGCCCAGTCCAGGGACGAGCAGTACTTC.

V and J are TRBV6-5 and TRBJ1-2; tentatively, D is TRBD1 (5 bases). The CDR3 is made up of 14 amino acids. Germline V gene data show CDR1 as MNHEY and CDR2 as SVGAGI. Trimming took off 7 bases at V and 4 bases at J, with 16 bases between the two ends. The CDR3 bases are TGTGCCAGCACCCCTCTAACAGGATTCTATGGCTACACCTTC. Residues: CASTPLTGFYGYTF.

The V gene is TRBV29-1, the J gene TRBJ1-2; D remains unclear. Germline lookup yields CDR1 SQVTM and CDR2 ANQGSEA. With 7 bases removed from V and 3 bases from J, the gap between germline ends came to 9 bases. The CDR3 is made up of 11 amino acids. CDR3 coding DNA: TGCAGCGCGAACCGGGACTATGGCTACACCTTC. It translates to CSANRDYGYTF.

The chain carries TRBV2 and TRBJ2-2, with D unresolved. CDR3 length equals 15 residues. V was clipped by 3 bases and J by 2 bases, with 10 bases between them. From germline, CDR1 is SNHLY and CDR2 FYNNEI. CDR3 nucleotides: TGTGCCAGCAGTGAGGCCAGACATAACACCGGGGAGCTGTTTTTT. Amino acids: CASSEARHNTGELFF.

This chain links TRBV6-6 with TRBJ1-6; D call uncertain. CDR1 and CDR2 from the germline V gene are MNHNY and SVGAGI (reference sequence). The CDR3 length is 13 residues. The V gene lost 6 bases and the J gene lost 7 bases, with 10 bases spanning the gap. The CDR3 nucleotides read TGTGCCAGCAGCCCAACACCCAATTCACCCCTCCACTTT. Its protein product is CASSPTPNSPLHF.

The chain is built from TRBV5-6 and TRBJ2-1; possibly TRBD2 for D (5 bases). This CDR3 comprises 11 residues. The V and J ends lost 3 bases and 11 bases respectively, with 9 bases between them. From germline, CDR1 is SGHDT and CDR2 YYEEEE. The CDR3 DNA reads TGTGCCAGCAGCTGGAGAGGGCAGCAGTTCTTC. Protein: CASSWRGQQFF.

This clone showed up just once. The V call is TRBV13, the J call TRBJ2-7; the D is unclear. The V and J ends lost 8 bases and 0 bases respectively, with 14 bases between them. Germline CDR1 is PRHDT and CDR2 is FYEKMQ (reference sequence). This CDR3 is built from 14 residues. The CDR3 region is CASLIAGRSYEQYF. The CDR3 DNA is TGTGCCAGCCTCATAGCCGGCCGCTCCTACGAGCAGTACTTC.

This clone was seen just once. The CDR3 DNA follows: TGTGCCAGCAGTTCCGCTCGGACTAGCTTCTACAATGAGCAGTTCTTC. This translates into CASSSARTSFYNEQFF. This chain links TRBV27 with TRBJ2-1; 8 bases fit TRBD2. The CDR3 consists of 16 residues. In germline, CDR1 is MNHEY, CDR2 SMNVEV (reference sequence). With V trimmed by 4 bases and J by 3 bases, 8 bases remained unmatched.

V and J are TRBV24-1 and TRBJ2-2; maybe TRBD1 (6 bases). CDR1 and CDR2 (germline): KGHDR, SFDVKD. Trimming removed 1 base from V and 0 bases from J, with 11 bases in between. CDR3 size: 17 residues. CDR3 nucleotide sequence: TGTGCCACCAGTGATTTAACGACAGGACCGAACACCGGGGAGCTGTTTTTT. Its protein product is CATSDLTTGPNTGELFF.

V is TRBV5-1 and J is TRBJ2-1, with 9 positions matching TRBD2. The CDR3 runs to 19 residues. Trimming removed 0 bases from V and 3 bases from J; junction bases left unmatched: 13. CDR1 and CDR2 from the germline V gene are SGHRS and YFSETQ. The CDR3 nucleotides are TGCGCCAGCAGCTTGGTCCAATCTGGCGGGGGGGCTAACTACAATGAGCAGTTCTTC. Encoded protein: CASSLVQSGGGANYNEQFF. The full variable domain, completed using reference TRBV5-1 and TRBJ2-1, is KAGVTQTPRYLIKTRGQQVTLSCSPISGHRSVSWYQQTPGQGLQFLFEYFSETQRNKGNFPGRFSGRQFSNSRSEMNVSTLELGDSALYLCASSLVQSGGGANYNEQFFGPGTRLTVL.